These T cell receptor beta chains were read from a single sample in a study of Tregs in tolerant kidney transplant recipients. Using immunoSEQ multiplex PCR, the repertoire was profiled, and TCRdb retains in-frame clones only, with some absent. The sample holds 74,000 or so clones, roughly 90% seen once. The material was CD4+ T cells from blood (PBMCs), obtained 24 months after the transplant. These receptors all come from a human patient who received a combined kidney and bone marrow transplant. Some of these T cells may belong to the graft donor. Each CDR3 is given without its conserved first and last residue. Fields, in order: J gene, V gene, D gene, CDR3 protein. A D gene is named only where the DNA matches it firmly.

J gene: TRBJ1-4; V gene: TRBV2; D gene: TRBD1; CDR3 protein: ASRGPGQRLKLF
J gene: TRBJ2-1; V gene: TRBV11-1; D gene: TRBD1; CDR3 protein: ASSTTGMDEQF
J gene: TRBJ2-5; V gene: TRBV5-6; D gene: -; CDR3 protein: ASSLFRTGLIQETQY
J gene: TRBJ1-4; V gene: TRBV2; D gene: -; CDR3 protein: ASKGTWSEKLF
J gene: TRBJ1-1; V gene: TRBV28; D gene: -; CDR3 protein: ASSPQGVSEAF
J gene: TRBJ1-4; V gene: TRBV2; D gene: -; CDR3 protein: ASSSLGVGQKLF
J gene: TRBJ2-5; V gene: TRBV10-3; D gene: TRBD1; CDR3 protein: AIRRGTGQGNQETQY
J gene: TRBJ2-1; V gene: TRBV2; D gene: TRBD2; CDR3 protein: ASRLAGVDNEQF
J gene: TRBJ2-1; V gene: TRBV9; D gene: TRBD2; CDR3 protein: ASSWTSGTDEQF
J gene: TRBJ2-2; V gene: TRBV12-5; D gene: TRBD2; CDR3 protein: ASGFLLAGGSNTGELF